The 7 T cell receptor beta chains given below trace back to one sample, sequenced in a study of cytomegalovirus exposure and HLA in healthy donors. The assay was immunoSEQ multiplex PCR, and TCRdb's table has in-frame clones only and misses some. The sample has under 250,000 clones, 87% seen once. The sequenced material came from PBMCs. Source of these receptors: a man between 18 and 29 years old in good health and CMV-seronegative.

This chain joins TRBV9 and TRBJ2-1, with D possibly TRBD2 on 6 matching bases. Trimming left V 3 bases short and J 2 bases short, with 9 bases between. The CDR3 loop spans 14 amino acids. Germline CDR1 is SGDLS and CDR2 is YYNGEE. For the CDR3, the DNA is TGTGCCAGCAGCGGAGGCGGGACCTACAATGAGCAGTTCTTC. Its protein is CASSGGGTYNEQFF.

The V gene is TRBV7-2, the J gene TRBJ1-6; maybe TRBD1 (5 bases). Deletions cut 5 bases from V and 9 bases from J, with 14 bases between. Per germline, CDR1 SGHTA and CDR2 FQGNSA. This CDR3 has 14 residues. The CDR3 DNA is TGTGCCAGCAGCCCGCAGGGTAATCGTTCACCCCTCCACTTT. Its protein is CASSPQGNRSPLHF.

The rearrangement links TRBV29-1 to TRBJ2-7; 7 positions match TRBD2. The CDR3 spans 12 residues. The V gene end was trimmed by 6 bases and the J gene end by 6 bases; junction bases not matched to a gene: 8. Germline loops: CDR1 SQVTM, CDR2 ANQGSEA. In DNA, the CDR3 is TGCAGCGTAGAAAAGAGGGAGGGCGAGCAGTACTTC. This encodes CSVEKREGEQYF.

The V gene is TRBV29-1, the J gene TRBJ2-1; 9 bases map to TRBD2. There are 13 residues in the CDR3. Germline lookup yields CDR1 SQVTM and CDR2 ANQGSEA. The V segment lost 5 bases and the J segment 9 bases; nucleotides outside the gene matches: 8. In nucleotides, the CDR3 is TGCAGCGTTTATGGCGGGAGGGCGTCTGAGCAGTTCTTC. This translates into CSVYGGRASEQFF.

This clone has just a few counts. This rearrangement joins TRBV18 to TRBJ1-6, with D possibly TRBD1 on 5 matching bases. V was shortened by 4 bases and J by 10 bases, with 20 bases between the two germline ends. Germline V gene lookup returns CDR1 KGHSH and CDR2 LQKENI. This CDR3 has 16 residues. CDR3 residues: CASSHTGSGEGSPLHF. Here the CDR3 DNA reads TGTGCCAGCTCACACACAGGTTCGGGGGAGGGATCACCCCTCCACTTT.

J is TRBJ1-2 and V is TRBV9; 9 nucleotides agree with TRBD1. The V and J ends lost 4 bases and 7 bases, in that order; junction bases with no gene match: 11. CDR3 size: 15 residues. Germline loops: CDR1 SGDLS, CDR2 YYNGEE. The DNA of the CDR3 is TGTGCCAGCAGCCCCTGGGGACAGGGTCGGGGTGGCTACACCTTC. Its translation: CASSPWGQGRGGYTF.

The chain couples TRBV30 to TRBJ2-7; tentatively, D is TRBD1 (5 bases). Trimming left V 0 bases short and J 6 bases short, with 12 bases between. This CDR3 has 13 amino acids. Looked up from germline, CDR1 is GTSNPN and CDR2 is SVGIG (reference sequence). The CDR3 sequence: CAWSVAGFGEQYF. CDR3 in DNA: TGTGCCTGGAGTGTGGCAGGGTTTGGCGAGCAGTACTTC.